The clone carrying this T cell receptor beta chain was counted many times. What it binds is unknown. The sample belongs to a study of blood T cells in healthy people across ages. Study outcomes and limitations: Those diversity estimates obtained from one million T cells were thought to be underestimates.

The CDR3 consists of 16 residues. Trimming removed 6 bases from V and 0 bases from J, with 17 bases in between. From germline, CDR1 is MGHRA and CDR2 YSYEKL. The authors ran a second PCR of 7 to 11 cycles using a sample-barcoded 5' primer and a J-beta primer mix. Each CDR3 protein gets one entry after TCRdb re-called the 5' RACE reads with MiXCR. The sample has 800,000 to 950,000 distinct CDR3 sequences, roughly 34% seen once. Sequenced input: blood. This receptor was obtained from a man aged 18 to 35 in good health. The chain has TRBV4-1 and TRBJ1-2; D is unresolved. CDR3 bases: TGCGCCAGCAGACAACTAACAGCGACTACTAACTATGGCTACACCTTC. Translating it yields CASRQLTATTNYGYTF.